The rows below give T cell receptor beta chains drawn from one sample of a study of cytomegalovirus exposure and HLA in healthy donors. Sequencing used immunoSEQ multiplex PCR; TCRdb keeps in-frame clones, though not all of them. Altogether about 130,000 clones are present, more than 75% being singletons, with the ten largest covering around 5.5%. The sample comprised PBMCs. Source of these receptors: a young woman in good health and CMV-seronegative. Each CDR3 is given with its conserved first and last residue.

CDR3 protein: CASSVVSGATEAFF; CDR3 length: 14; J gene: TRBJ1-1; V gene: TRBV9
CDR3 protein: CASSQGQETQQYF; CDR3 length: 13; J gene: TRBJ2-7; V gene: TRBV4-3
CDR3 protein: CASSFKLSGHRGGNTIYF; CDR3 length: 18; J gene: TRBJ1-3; V gene: TRBV13
CDR3 protein: CASSLADTMETEAFF; CDR3 length: 15; J gene: TRBJ1-1; V gene: TRBV7-6
CDR3 protein: CAWSTVSTYEQYF; CDR3 length: 13; J gene: TRBJ2-7; V gene: TRBV30
CDR3 protein: CASSSTGGFFNNEQFF; CDR3 length: 16; J gene: TRBJ2-1; V gene: TRBV6-5
CDR3 protein: CASSLLGASQPQHF; CDR3 length: 14; J gene: TRBJ1-5; V gene: TRBV28
CDR3 protein: CASSQLLAGGKYEQYF; CDR3 length: 16; J gene: -; V gene: TRBV4-2
CDR3 protein: CASRGGQGFTEAFF; CDR3 length: 14; J gene: TRBJ1-1; V gene: TRBV5-6
CDR3 protein: CASSAGTGTVYGYTF; CDR3 length: 15; J gene: TRBJ1-2; V gene: TRBV9
CDR3 protein: CASSRLLARTGELFF; CDR3 length: 15; J gene: TRBJ2-2; V gene: TRBV7-8
CDR3 protein: CASSTPDTYEQYF; CDR3 length: 13; J gene: TRBJ2-7; V gene: TRBV5-1
CDR3 protein: CASSTPLLAGGPLNEQFF; CDR3 length: 18; J gene: TRBJ2-1; V gene: TRBV19
CDR3 protein: CASSLTRLNEQFF; CDR3 length: 13; J gene: TRBJ2-1; V gene: TRBV7-2
CDR3 protein: CASSSRLAGGLTEQFF; CDR3 length: 16; J gene: TRBJ2-1; V gene: TRBV5-4
CDR3 protein: CASGLVKNEEVYGYTF; CDR3 length: 16; J gene: TRBJ1-2; V gene: TRBV12-5
CDR3 protein: CASSSFPIGQGDEQYF; CDR3 length: 16; J gene: TRBJ2-7; V gene: TRBV28